The 2 T cell receptor beta chains given below trace back to one sample, sequenced in a study of cytomegalovirus exposure and HLA in healthy donors (dated by TCRdb to 2017 to 2019). The method was the immunoSEQ multiplex PCR assay. For the multiplex PCR, a mixture combining 60 forward primers for TCR Vbeta segments and 13 reverse primers for TCR Jbeta segments was used. The source is immuneACCESS, and TCRdb retained only in-frame sequences with V and J called. Part of the clones is not carried over; for the studies checked, unresolved V genes explain less than half of this, and the remainder is unexplained. Recorded for this sample are some 150,000 clones; 70% to 80% of them occurred a single time. Under 1.5% of the sample rests with the top ten. The specimen was PBMCs. All receptors derive from a male donor in good health and CMV-seronegative.

J is TRBJ2-1 and V is TRBV7-3; the D gene is possibly TRBD1 (6 bases). CDR1 and CDR2 (germline): SGHTA, FQGTGA. There are 14 residues in the CDR3. Trimming left V 0 bases short and J 6 bases short, with 9 bases between. The CDR3 loop is CASSLTPDSNEQFF. Written as DNA, the CDR3 is TGTGCCAGCAGCTTAACTCCGGACAGCAATGAGCAGTTCTTC.

The chain combines TRBV27 with TRBJ1-2, with 9 bases aligning to TRBD1. V was clipped by 6 bases and J by 2 bases; unmatched bases: 4. CDR1 is MNHEY and CDR2 is SMNVEV in the germline V gene (reference sequence). There are 14 residues in the CDR3. The CDR3 DNA is TGTGCCAGCAGGGGGACAGGGCTCAACTATGGCTACACCTTC. It codes for CASRGTGLNYGYTF.